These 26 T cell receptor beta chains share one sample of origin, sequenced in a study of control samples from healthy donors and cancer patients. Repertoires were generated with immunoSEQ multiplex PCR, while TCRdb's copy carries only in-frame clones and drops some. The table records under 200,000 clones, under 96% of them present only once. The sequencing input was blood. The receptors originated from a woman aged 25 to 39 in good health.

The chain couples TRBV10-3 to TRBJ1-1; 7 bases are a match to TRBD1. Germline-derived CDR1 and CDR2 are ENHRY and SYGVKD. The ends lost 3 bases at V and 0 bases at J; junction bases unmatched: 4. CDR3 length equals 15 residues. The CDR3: CAISDLGQLNTEAFF. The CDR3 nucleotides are TGTGCCATCAGTGACTTGGGACAGCTGAACACTGAAGCTTTCTTT.

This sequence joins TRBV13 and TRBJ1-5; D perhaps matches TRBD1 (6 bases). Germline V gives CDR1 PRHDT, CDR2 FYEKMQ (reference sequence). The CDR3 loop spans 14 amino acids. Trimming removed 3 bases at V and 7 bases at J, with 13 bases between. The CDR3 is CASSLGGQGQPQHF. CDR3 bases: TGTGCCAGCAGCTTGGGGGGGCAGGGACAGCCCCAGCATTTT.

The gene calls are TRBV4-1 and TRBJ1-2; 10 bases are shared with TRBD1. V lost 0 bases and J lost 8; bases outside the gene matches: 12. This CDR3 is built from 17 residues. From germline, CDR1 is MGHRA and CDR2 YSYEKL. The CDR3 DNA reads TGCGCCAGCAGCCAAGATGGTGTATGGGGGACAGGGGACGGCTACACCTTC. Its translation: CASSQDGVWGTGDGYTF.

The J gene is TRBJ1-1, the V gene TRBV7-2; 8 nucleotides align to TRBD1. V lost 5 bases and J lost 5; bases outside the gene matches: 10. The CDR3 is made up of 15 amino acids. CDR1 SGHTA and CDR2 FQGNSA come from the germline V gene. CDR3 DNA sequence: TGTGCCAGCAGCACACAAGGACAGGGAAGGACTGAAGCTTTCTTT. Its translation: CASSTQGQGRTEAFF.

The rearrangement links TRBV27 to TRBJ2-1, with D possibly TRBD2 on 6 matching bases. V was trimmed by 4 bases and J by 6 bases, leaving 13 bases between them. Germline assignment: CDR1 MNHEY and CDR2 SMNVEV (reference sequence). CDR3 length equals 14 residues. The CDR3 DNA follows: TGTGCCAGCAGTTCCCCTGGGACTCGCAATGAGCAGTTCTTC. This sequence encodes CASSSPGTRNEQFF.

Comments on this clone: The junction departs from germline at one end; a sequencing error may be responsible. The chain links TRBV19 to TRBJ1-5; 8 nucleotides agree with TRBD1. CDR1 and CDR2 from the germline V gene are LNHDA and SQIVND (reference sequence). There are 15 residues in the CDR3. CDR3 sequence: CASSIGAGTGQPQHF. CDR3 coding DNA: TGTGCCAGTAGCATAGGGGCCGGGACAGGACAGCCCCAGCATTTT.

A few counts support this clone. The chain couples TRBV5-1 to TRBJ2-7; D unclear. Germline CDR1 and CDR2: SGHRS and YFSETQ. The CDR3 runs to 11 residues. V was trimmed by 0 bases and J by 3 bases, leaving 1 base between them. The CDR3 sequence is CASSLGYEQYF. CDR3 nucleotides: TGCGCCAGCAGCTTGGGCTACGAGCAGTACTTC.

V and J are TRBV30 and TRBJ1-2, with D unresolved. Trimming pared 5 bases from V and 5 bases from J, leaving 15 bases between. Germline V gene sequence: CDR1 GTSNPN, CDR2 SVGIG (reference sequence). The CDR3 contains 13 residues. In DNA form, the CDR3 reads TGTGCCTGGGACGTTCCCTTTCAGTATGGCTACACCTTC. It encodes CAWDVPFQYGYTF.

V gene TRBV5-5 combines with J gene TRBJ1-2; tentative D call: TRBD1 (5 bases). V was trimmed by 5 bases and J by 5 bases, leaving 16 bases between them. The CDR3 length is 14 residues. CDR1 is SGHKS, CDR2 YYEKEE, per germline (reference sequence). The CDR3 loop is CASRSTGRIYGYTF. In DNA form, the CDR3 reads TGTGCCAGCAGATCAACGGGACGAATATATGGCTACACCTTC.

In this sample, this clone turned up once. The CDR3 coding sequence is TGTGCCAGCAGCCAAGTTAGTAGAAATTCACCCCTCCACTTT. This sequence encodes CASSQVSRNSPLHF. The chain joins TRBV3-1 (or the pseudogene TRBV3-2) to TRBJ1-6; D ambiguous. The germline V gene has CDR1 LGHDT and CDR2 YNNKEL (reference sequence). Trimming stripped 1 base from V and 7 bases from J, with 8 bases between. The CDR3 is 14 amino acids.

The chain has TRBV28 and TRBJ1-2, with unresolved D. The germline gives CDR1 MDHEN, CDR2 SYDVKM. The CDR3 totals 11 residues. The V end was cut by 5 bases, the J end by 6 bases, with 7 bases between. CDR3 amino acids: CASSIDHGYTF. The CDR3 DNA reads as TGTGCCAGCAGTATAGACCATGGCTACACCTTC.

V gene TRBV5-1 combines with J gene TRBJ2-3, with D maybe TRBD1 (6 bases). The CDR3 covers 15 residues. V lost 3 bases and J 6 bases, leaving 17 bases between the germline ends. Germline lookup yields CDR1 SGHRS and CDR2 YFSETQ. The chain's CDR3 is CASSSGHPGVDTQYF. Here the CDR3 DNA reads TGCGCCAGCAGCTCCGGACACCCAGGGGTTGATACGCAGTATTTT.

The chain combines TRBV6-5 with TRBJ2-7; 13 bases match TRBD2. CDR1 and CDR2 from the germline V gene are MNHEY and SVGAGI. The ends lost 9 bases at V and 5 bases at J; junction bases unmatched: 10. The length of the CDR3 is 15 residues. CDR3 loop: CASQPGLAGWDEQYF. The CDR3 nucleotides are TGTGCCAGTCAACCGGGACTAGCGGGATGGGACGAGCAGTACTTC.

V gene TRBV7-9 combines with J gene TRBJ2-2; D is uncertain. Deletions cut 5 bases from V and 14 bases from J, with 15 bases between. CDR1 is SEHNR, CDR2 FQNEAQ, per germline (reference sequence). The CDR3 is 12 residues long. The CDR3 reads CASSDGLRVLFF. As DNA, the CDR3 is TGTGCCAGCAGCGACGGCCTACGTGTACTGTTTTTT.

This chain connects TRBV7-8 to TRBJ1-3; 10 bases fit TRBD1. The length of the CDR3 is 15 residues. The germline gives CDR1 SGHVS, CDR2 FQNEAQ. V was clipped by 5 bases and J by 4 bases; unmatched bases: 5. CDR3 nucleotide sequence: TGTGCCAGCAGCCCGGGGACAGGGGACGGAAACACCATATATTTT. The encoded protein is CASSPGTGDGNTIYF.

CDR3 in amino acids: CASRGQGNQPQHF. In DNA, the CDR3 is TGTGCCAGCAGGGGACAGGGTAATCAGCCCCAGCATTTT. This sequence joins TRBV2 and TRBJ1-5, with 9 bases fitting TRBD1. The CDR3 contains 13 residues. With V trimmed by 6 bases and J by 4 bases, 1 base remained unmatched. Looked up from germline, CDR1 is SNHLY and CDR2 is FYNNEI.

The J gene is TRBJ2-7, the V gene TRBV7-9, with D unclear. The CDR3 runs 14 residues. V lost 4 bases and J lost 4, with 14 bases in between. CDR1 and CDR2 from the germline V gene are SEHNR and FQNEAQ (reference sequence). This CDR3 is CASSSDASAYEQYF. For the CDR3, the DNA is TGTGCCAGCAGCTCGGACGCCTCTGCTTACGAGCAGTACTTC.

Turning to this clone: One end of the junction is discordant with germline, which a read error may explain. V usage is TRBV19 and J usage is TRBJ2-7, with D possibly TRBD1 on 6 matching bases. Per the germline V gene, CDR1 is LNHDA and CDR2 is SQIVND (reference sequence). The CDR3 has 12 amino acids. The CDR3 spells CASSIRGKSSAF. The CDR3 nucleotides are TGTGCCAGTAGTATTAGGGGGAAGAGTAGTGCGTTC.

CDR3 region: CATSRDLSATQYF. The CDR3 DNA is TGTGCCACCAGCAGAGATCTTTCGGCTACGCAGTATTTT. The chain joins TRBV15 to TRBJ2-3; D is uncertain. This CDR3 has 13 residues. CDR1 is LNHNV and CDR2 is YYDKDF in the germline V gene (reference sequence). V lost 0 bases and J lost 8, with 9 bases in between.

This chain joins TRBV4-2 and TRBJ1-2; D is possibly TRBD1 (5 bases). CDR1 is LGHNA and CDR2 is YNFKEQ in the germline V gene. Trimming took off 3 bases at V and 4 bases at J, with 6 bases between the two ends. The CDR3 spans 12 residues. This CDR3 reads CASSHGAYGYTF. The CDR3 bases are TGTGCCAGCAGCCACGGGGCCTATGGCTACACCTTC.

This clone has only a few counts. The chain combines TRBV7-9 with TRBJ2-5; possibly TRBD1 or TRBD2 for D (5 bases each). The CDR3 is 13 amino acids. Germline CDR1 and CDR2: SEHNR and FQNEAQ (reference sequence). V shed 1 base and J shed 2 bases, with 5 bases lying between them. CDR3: CASSLGGQETQYF. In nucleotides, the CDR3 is TGTGCCAGCAGCTTAGGGGGGCAAGAGACCCAGTACTTC.

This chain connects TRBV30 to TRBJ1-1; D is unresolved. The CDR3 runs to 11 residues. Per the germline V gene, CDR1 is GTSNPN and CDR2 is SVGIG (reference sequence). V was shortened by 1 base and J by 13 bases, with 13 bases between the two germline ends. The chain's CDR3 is CAWSAQARGFF. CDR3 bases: TGTGCCTGGAGTGCGCAGGCGCGGGGTTTCTTT.

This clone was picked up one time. The CDR3 DNA reads TGTGCCAGCAGCCCATTACGAGGCGGGGGGACCCAGTACTTC. It encodes CASSPLRGGGTQYF. J is TRBJ2-5 and V is TRBV3-1 (or the pseudogene TRBV3-2); the match to TRBD2 covers 7 bases. This CDR3 contains 14 residues. Germline-derived CDR1 and CDR2 are LGHDT and YNNKEL (reference sequence). V was pared by 4 bases and J by 7 bases, with 9 bases of the junction left unmatched.

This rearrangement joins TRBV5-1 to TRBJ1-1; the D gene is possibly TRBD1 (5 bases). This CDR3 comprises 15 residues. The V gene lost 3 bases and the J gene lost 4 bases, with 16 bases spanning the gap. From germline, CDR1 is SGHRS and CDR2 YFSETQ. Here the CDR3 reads CASSSLAPGPTEAFF. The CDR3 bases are TGCGCCAGCAGCTCGTTGGCCCCGGGGCCCACTGAAGCTTTCTTT.

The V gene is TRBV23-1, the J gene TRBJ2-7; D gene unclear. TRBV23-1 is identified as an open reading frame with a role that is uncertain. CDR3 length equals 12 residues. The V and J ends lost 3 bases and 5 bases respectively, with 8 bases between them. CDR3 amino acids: CASSHDADEQYF. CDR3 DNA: TGCGCCAGCAGTCATGATGCGGACGAGCAGTACTTC.

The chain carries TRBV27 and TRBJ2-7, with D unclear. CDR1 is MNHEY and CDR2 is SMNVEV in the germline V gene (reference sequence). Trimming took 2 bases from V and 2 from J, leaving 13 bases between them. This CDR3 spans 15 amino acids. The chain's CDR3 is CASSLQRRSPYEQYF. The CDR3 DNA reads TGTGCCAGCAGTTTACAAAGACGGTCCCCCTACGAGCAGTACTTC.